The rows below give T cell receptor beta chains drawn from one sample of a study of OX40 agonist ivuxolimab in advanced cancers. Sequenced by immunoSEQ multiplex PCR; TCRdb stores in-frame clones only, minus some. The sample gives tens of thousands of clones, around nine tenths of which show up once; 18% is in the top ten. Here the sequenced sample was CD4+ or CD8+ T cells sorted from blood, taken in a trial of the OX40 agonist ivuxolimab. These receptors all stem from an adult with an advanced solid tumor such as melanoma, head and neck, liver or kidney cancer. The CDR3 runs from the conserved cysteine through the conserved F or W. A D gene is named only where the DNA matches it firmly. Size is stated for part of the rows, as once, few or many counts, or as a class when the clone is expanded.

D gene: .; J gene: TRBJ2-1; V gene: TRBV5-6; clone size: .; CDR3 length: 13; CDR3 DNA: TGTGCCAGCAGCTTGGTCCTAGACCATGAGCAGTTCTTC; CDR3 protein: CASSLVLDHEQFF
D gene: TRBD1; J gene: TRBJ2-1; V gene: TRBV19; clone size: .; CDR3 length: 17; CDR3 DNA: TGTGCCAGTAGTATCCCTCGAATTAGGACAGGGCCCAATGAGCAGTTCTTC; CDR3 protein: CASSIPRIRTGPNEQFF
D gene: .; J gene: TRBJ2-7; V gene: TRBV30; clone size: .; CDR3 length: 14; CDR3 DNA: TGTGCCTGGAGTGTTGGTGGGTTTAGGTACGAGCAGTACTTC; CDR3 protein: CAWSVGGFRYEQYF
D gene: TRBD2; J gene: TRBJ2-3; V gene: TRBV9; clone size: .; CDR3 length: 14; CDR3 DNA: TGTGCCAGCAGCCCACGGACTAGCGGAGATACGCAGTATTTT; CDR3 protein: CASSPRTSGDTQYF
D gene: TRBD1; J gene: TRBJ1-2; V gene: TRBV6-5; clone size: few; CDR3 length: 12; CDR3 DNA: TGTGCCAGCAGTGGACAGGGCTATGGCTACACCTTC; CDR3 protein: CASSGQGYGYTF
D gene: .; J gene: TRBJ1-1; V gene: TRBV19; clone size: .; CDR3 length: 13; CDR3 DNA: TGTGCCAGTGGCCAGGGGCTCGACACTGAAGCTTTCTTT; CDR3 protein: CASGQGLDTEAFF
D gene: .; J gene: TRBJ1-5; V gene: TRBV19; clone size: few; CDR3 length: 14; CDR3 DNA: TGTGCCAGTAGTAGTCGGGGGAGTAATCAGCCCCAGCATTTT; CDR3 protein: CASSSRGSNQPQHF
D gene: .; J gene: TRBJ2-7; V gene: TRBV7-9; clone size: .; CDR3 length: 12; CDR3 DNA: TGTGCCAGCAGCTTAGGCGTAAACGAGCAGTACTTC; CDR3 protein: CASSLGVNEQYF
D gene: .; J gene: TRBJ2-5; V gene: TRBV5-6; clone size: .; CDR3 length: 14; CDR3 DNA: TGTGCCAGCAGCTCCTCCGGGACCGCCGTGACCCAGTACTTC; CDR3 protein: CASSSSGTAVTQYF
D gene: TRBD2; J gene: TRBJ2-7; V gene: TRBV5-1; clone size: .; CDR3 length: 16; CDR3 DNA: TGCGCCAGCAGCCCGCTAGCGGGAGGGCCAAACTACGAGCAGTACTTC; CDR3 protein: CASSPLAGGPNYEQYF
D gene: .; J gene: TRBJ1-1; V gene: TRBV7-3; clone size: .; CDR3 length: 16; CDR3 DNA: TGTGCCAGCAGCCCCATCGGGGGAGGGGGGAACACTGAAGCTTTCTTT; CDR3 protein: CASSPIGGGGNTEAFF
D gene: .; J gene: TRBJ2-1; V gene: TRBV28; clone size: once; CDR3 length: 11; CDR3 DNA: TGTGCCAGCACCCCTGGAGAGGAGCAGTTCTTC; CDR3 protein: CASTPGEEQFF
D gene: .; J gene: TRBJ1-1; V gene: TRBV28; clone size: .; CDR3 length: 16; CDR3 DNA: TGTGCCAGCAGTTTGGGCGTAGGAGGGGTGAACACTGAAGCTTTCTTT; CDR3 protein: CASSLGVGGVNTEAFF
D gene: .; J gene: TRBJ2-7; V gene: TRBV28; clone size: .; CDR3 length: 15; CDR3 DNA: TGTGCCAGCAGTTCCCCCAGGACAAGTTCCTACGAGCAGTACTTC; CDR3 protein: CASSSPRTSSYEQYF
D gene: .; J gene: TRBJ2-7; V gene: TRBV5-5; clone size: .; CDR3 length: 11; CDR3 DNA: TGTGCCAGCAGCTTGATTGGCGAGCAGTACTTC; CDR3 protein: CASSLIGEQYF
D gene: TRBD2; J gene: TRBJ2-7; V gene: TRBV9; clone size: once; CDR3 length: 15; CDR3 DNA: TGTGCCAGCAGCGCCGGGACTAGCGGGACGGGGGAGCAGTACTTC; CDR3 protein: CASSAGTSGTGEQYF
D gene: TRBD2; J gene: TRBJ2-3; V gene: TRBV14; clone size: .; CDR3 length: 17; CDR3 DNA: TGTGCCAGCAGCCAAGTGGTGACTAGCGGCCCAACAGATACGCAGTATTTT; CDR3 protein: CASSQVVTSGPTDTQYF
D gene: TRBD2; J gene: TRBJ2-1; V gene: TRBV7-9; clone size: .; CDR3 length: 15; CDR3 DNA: TGTGCCAGCAGCTCGCCCGGGACTAGCGGGCTTGAGCAGTTCTTC; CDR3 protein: CASSSPGTSGLEQFF
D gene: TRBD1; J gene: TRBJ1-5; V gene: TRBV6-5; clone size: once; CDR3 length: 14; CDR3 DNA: TGTGCCAGCAGCAACAGGGGGGGGAATCAGCCCCAGCATTTT; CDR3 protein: CASSNRGGNQPQHF
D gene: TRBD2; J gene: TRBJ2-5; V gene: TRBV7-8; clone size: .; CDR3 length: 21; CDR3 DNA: TGTGCCAGCAGGGGGGCATACGCGGGACTAGCGGGAGGGCCGATGGTTGAGACCCAGTACTTC; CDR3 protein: CASRGAYAGLAGGPMVETQYF
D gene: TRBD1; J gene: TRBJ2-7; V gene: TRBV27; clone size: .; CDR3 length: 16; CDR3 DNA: TGTGCCAGCAGTTCGACCTGGGACAGGGAGGAGGACGAGCAGTACTTC; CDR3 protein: CASSSTWDREEDEQYF
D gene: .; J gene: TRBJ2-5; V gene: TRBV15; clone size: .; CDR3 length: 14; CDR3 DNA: TGTGCCACCAGCAGAGAGGGCGGGACGGAGACCCAGTACTTC; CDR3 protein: CATSREGGTETQYF
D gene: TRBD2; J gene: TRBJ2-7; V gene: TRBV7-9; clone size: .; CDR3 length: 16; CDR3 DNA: TGTGCCAGCAGCTTAACTAGCGGGAGTCATGTCTACGAGCAGTACTTC; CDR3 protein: CASSLTSGSHVYEQYF
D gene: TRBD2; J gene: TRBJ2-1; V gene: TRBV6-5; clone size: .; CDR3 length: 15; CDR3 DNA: TGTGCCAGCAGCCTCGCCGGGACTAGCGTTGGTGAGCAGTTCTTC; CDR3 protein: CASSLAGTSVGEQFF
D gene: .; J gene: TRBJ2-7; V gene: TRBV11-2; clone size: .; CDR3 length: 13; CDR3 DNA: TGTGCCAGCAGCCTATACCAGGGGGGGGAGCAGTACTTC; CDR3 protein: CASSLYQGGEQYF
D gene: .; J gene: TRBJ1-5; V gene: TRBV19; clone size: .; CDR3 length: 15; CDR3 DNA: TGTGCCAGTAGTATCCCTGGGCAGGTCAATCAGCCCCAGCATTTT; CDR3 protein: CASSIPGQVNQPQHF
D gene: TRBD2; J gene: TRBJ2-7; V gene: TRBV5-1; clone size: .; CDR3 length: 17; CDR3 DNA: TGCGCCAGCAGCTTGGGATCCCTAGCGGGAGGGCCATACGAGCAGTACTTC; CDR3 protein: CASSLGSLAGGPYEQYF
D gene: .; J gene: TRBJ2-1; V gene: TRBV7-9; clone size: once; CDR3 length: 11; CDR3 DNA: TGTGCCAGCAGCTTAGTGTTTGAGCAGTTCTTC; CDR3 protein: CASSLVFEQFF
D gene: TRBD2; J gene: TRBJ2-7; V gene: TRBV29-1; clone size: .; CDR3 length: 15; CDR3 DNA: TGCAGCGTTGAAGATCTCGGGGGGGGCTCCTACGAGCAGTACTTC; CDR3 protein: CSVEDLGGGSYEQYF
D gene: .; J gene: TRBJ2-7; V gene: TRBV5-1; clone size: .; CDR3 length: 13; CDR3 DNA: TGCGCCAGCAGCTTGGACCGATCCTACGAGCAGTACTTC; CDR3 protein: CASSLDRSYEQYF
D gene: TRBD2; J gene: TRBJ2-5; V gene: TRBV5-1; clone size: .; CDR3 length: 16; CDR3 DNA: TGCGCCAGCAGCTTGCGGACTAGCAGCGGCCAAGAGACCCAGTACTTC; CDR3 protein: CASSLRTSSGQETQYF
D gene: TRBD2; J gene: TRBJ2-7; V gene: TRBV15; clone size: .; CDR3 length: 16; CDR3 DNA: TGTGCCACCAGCGACCCAAGCGGGAGGGGGATTTACGAGCAGTACTTC; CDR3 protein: CATSDPSGRGIYEQYF
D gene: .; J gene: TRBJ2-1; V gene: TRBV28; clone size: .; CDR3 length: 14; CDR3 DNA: TGTGCCAGCTACTCGTGGGAGAACGTTGGTGAGCAGTTCTTC; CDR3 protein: CASYSWENVGEQFF
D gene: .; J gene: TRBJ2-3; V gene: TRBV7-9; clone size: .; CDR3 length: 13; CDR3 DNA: TGTGCCAGCAGCCCCTCTAGCGACCCAAGGCCGTATTTT; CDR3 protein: CASSPSSDPRPYF
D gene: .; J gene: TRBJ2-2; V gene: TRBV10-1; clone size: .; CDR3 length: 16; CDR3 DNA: TGCGCCAGCAGTGAGTCGAACGGGATCGACACCGGGGAGCTGTTTTTT; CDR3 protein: CASSESNGIDTGELFF
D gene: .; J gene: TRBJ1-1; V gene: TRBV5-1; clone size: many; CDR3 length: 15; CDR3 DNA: TGCGCCAGCAGCTTTGGGGTTGGGGAAAACACTGAAGCTTTCTTT; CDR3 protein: CASSFGVGENTEAFF
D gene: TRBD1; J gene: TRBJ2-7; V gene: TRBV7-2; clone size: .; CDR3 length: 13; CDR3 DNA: TGTGCCAGCAGCTCTTGGACAGGTTACGAGCAGTACTTC; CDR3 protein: CASSSWTGYEQYF
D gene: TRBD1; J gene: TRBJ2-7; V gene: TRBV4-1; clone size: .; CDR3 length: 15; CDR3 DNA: TGCGCCAGCAGCCAAGGGACAGGACCTGCCTACGAGCAGTACTTC; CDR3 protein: CASSQGTGPAYEQYF
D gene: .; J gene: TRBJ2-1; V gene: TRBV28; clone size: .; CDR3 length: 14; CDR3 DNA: TGTGCCAGCAGACCCCAGGCAGGAAGGAATGAGCAGTTCTTC; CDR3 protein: CASRPQAGRNEQFF
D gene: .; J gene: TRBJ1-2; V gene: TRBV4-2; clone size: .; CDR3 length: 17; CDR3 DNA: TGTGCCAGCAGCCCCCCAACGGGATCTAGTCCTAACTATGGCTACACCTTC; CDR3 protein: CASSPPTGSSPNYGYTF
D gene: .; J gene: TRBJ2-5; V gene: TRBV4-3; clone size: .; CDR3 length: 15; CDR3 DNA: TGCGCCAGCAGCCAAGACCAGGGTCGTTCGGAGACCCAGTACTTC; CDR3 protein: CASSQDQGRSETQYF
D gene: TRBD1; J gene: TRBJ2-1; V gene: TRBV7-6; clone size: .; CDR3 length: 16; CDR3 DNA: TGTGCCAGCAGCTTAACCGGGACAGGGGCCCACAATGAGCAGTTCTTC; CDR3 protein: CASSLTGTGAHNEQFF
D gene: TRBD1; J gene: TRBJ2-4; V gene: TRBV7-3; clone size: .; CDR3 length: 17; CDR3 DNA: TGTGCCAGCAGCTTAAAAAGGGACAGGGTTGCCAAAAACATTCAGTACTTC; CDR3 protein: CASSLKRDRVAKNIQYF
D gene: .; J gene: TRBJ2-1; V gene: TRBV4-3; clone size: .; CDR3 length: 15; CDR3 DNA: TGCGCCAGCAGCCAAGAGGCACTAGCTGGGCATGAGCAGTTCTTC; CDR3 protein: CASSQEALAGHEQFF
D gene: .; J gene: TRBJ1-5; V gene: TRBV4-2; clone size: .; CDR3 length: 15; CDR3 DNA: TGTGCCAGCAGCCTGGATGGGGGGCAGGAGCAGCCCCAGCATTTT; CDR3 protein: CASSLDGGQEQPQHF
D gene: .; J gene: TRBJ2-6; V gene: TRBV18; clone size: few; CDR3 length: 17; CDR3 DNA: TGTGCCAGCTCACCACCGACGATGGGCTCTGGGGCCAACGTCCTGACTTTC; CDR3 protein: CASSPPTMGSGANVLTF
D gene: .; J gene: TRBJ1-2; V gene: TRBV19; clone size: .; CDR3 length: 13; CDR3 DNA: TGTGCCAGTAGGGAGTCATCCGACTATGGCTACACCTTC; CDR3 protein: CASRESSDYGYTF
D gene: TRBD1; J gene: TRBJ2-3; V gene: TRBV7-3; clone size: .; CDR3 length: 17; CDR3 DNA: TGTGCCAGCAGCTTAAACCCGGAGGGACAGGGGACAGATACGCAGTATTTT; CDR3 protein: CASSLNPEGQGTDTQYF
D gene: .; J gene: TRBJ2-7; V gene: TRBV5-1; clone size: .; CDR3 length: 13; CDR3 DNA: TGCGCCAGCAGCTGGGGACCGACCTACGAGCAGTACTTC; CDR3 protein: CASSWGPTYEQYF
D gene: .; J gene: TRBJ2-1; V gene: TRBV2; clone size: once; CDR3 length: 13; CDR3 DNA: TGTGCCAGCAGTGAAGGGACATACAATGAGCAGTTCTTC; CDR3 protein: CASSEGTYNEQFF
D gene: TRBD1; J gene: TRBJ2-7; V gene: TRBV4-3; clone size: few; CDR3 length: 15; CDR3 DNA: TGCGCCAGCAGTACTGACAGGGCAGGGCGGAACGAGCAGTACTTC; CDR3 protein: CASSTDRAGRNEQYF
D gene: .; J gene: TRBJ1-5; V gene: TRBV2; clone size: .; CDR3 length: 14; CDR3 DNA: TGTGCCAGCAGCCTCGAGGGTTTCGGTCGGCCCCAGCATTTT; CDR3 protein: CASSLEGFGRPQHF
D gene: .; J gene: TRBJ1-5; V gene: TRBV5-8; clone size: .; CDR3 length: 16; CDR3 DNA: TGTGCCAGCAGCTTGAGCGGAAAGATAGTCAATCAGCCCCAGCATTTT; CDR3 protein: CASSLSGKIVNQPQHF
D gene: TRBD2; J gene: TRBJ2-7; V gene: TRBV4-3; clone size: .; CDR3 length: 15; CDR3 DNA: TGCGCCAGCAGCCAGCGACTAGCGGGAGGGAGCGAGCAGTACTTC; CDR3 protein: CASSQRLAGGSEQYF
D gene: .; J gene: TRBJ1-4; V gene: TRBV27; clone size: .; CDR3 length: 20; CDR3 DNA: TGTGCCAGCAGCCCCCGAGCTCCGGTCTTCTTGTTTAAGGGTAATGAAAAACTGTTTTTT; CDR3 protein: CASSPRAPVFLFKGNEKLFF
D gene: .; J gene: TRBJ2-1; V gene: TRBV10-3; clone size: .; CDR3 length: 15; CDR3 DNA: TGTGCCATCAGTGAAGGACAGATAAAGGGTGATGAGCAGTTCTTC; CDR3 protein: CAISEGQIKGDEQFF
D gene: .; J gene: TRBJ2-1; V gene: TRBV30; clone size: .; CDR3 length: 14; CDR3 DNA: TGTGCCTGGGGAACAGGGAGCTCCTACAATGAGCAGTTCTTC; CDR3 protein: CAWGTGSSYNEQFF
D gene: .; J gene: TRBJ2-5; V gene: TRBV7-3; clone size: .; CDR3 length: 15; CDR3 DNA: TGTGCCAGCAGTTCGGGACGTACGGCCGGAGAGACCCAGTACTTC; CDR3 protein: CASSSGRTAGETQYF
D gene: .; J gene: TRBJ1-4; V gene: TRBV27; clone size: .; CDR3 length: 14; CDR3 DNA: TGTGCCAGCAGTCCCAGGACAGAGAAGTTTGAACTGTTTTTT; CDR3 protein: CASSPRTEKFELFF